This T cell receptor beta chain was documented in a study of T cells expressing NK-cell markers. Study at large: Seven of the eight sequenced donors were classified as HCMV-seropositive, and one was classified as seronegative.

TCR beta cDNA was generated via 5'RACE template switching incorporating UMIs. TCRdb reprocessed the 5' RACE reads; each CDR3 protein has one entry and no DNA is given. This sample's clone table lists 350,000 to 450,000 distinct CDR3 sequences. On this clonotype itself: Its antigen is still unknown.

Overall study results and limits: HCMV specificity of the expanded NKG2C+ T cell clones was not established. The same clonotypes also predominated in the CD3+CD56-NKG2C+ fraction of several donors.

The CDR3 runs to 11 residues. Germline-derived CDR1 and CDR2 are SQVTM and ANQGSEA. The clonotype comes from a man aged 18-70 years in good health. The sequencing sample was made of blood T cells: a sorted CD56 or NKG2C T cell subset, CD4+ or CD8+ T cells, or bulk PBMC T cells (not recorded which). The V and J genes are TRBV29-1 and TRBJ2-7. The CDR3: CSVGEYYEQYF.